This T cell receptor (beta chain) was sequenced during a study of blood T cell repertoires in COVID-19. Looking at the study overall: The cDNA or gDNA used as material had been derived from T cells, B-cell-depleted T cells, or PBMCs.

Sequencing used immunoSEQ multiplex PCR; TCRdb keeps in-frame clones, though not all of them. The sample consists of tens of thousands of clones, 80% to 90% of them appearing once. This CDR3 has 14 residues. V lost 1 base and J lost 2, with 8 bases in between. Germline CDR1 reads SGHVS; CDR2 reads FNYEAQ. V gene TRBV7-6 combines with J gene TRBJ2-5; a weak D match, TRBD2 (5 bases). The sequence came from a woman in her sixties or seventies with acute or convalescent COVID-19. Sequenced sample: peripheral blood. Here the CDR3 DNA reads TGTGCCAGCAGCTTAGTTACGGGGCAAGAGACCCAGTACTTC. It translates to CASSLVTGQETQYF.